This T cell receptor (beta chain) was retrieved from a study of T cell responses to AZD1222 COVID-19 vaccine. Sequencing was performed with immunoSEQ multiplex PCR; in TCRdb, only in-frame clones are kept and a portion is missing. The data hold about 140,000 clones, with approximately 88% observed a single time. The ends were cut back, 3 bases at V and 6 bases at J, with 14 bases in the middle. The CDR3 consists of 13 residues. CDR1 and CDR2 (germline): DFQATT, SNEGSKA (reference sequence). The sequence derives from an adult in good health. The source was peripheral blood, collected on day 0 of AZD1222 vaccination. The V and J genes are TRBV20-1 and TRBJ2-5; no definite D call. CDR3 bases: TGCAGTGCTAGTTCAGACCTGGGAAAGACCCAGTACTTC. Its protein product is CSASSDLGKTQYF.